This T cell receptor beta chain appears in the sequencing data of a study of cytomegalovirus exposure and HLA in healthy donors. Study-wide results and limits: Highest at DRB1 and lowest at HLA-C, TCR association rates differed among HLA loci in a later analysis.

Trimming left V 2 bases short and J 14 bases short, with 25 bases between. The CDR3 runs to 17 residues. The PCR ran on 60 Vbeta and 13 Jbeta primers. The method was immunoSEQ multiplex PCR; TCRdb's version includes in-frame clones alone and lacks a portion of them. The sample includes 75,000 to 95,000 clones, approximately 69% of them seen just once. This clone was recorded a few times. Antigen: not known. The chain couples TRBV23-1 to TRBJ1-6; maybe TRBD1 (6 bases). TRBV23-1 falls under the ORF class, with uncertain function. Sequenced material: PBMCs. This sequence originates from a woman aged 45-65 years in good health and CMV-seropositive. The CDR3 is CASSQTEDSLFGGSLHF. CDR3 in DNA: TGCGCCAGCAGTCAAACCGAGGACAGCCTATTTGGTGGGTCCCTCCACTTT.